This T cell receptor beta chain was observed in a study of radiation and T cells in renal cell carcinoma. The treatment was: treatment-naive control, cytoreductive nephrectomy. Treatment-naive patients without radiation supplied the control tumors at nephrectomy. Sequenced control tumors were from about a dozen males and several females, median age about 50. This clone has a single count. Antigen unknown. Profiling relied on immunoSEQ multiplex PCR, and the TCRdb table lists in-frame clones only, not all of them. Of 15,000 to 20,000 clones listed, 50% to 65% are singletons. Study findings and constraints: Sampling covered only roughly 1 g of each tumor.

The germline V gene has CDR1 MGHRA and CDR2 YSYEKL. Between the trimmed V and J ends, which lost 3 bases and 6 bases, there was a span of 10 bases. The CDR3 is 13 amino acids. J is TRBJ2-3 and V is TRBV4-1; D not certain. The sequenced sample was tumor tissue, obtained from a patient whose treatment was nephrectomy without radiotherapy. The clonotype was recovered from a man in his forties or fifties with renal cell carcinoma. The CDR3 DNA reads as TGCGCCAGCAGCCAGGCGGAAAGGGATACGCAGTATTTT. Translating gives CASSQAERDTQYF.